This T cell receptor (beta chain) was captured in a study of identical twins. Broader study findings: Twins' excess sharing was less marked for out-of-frame beta sequences. Out-of-frame alpha sequences common to twins exhibited an excess of low generation probability.

With V trimmed by 4 bases and J by 4 bases, 7 bases remained unmatched. Germline loops: CDR1 SGDLS, CDR2 YYNGEE. The CDR3 consists of 16 residues. A remark on this clonotype: Its antigen is still unknown.

Template switching added a universal primer site; cDNA carried unique molecular identifiers. TCRdb fed the 5' RACE reads into MiXCR, producing one record per CDR3 protein. The sample has 500,000 to 550,000 distinct CDR3 sequences, 20% to 25% seen once. Another study also made use of these data, one on yellow fever vaccine responses in identical twins.

This chain uses TRBV9 with TRBJ2-2; 10 nucleotides agree with TRBD2. The sample was CD4+ T cells sorted from blood. The TCR was taken from a woman between 18 and 30 years old in good health. Here the CDR3 DNA reads TGTGCCAGCAGCATCCTAGCGGGAGATGGCACCGGGGAGCTGTTTTTT. It is translated as CASSILAGDGTGELFF.